The 20 T cell receptor beta chains below all came from one sample that was sequenced in a study of cytomegalovirus exposure and HLA in healthy donors. PCR primers comprised 60 Vbeta and 13 Jbeta primers. Some clones are missing from TCRdb's copy, which holds only in-frame ones; the method was immunoSEQ multiplex PCR. This table holds 110,000 to 150,000 clones, about four fifths found once. Source material: PBMCs. The receptors originated from a middle-aged man in good health and CMV-seronegative.

The chain uses TRBV6-1 and TRBJ2-3; unclear D gene. The germline gives CDR1 MNHNS, CDR2 SASEGT. The CDR3 covers 16 residues. The germline V and J ends were trimmed by 1 base and 2 bases, with 13 bases remaining between them. The CDR3 loop is CASSEVSRAYTDTQYF. The DNA of the CDR3 is TGTGCCAGCAGTGAAGTGTCCAGAGCGTACACAGATACGCAGTATTTT.

The chain is built from TRBV6-4 and TRBJ1-1; the D gene is possibly TRBD1 (6 bases). Trimming took 6 bases from V and 11 from J, leaving 16 bases between them. The V gene's germline CDR1 is MRHNA and CDR2 SNTAGT. The CDR3 is 12 amino acids. The CDR3 loop reads CASSGSTGPAFF. CDR3 coding DNA: TGTGCCAGCAGCGGGTCCACAGGGCCCGCTTTCTTT.

This clone is a singleton in its sample. The chain links TRBV9 to TRBJ2-1; TRBD1 matches 8 bases. The germline CDR1 and CDR2 sequences are SGDLS and YYNGEE. The CDR3 runs 15 residues. Trimming cost V 3 bases and J 1 base; bases outside gene matches: 3. This CDR3 is CASSGGQGSYNEQFF. The CDR3 bases are TGTGCCAGCAGCGGCGGACAGGGTTCCTACAATGAGCAGTTCTTC.

The chain employs TRBV5-1 and TRBJ2-7; 7 nucleotides align to TRBD1. Germline CDR1 is SGHRS and CDR2 is YFSETQ. The CDR3 extends over 14 amino acids. Trimming cost V 0 bases and J 4 bases; bases outside gene matches: 4. The CDR3 region is CASSLAQQGYEQYF. In DNA, the CDR3 is TGCGCCAGCAGCTTGGCTCAACAGGGGTACGAGCAGTACTTC.

The chain links TRBV9 to TRBJ2-7, with TRBD2 matching over 11 bases. Germline V gene sequence: CDR1 SGDLS, CDR2 YYNGEE. After removal of 0 bases from V and 0 bases from J, the junction contained 11 bases not matched to a gene. The CDR3 length is 19 residues. The CDR3, as DNA: TGTGCCAGCAGCGTAGGGGCTAGCGGGGGGCTCGGGAGCTCCTACGAGCAGTACTTC. Amino acid sequence: CASSVGASGGLGSSYEQYF.

The chain has TRBV5-8 and TRBJ2-1, with TRBD2 as a possible D gene (6 bases). Germline lookup yields CDR1 SGHTS and CDR2 YDEGEE. The CDR3 extends over 13 amino acids. The ends were cut back, 4 bases at V and 5 bases at J, with 10 bases in the middle. CDR3 sequence reads: CASSGGLHNEQFF. The CDR3 nucleotides read TGTGCCAGCAGCGGGGGACTCCACAATGAGCAGTTCTTC.

The V and J genes are TRBV19 and TRBJ1-1; 8 nucleotides align to TRBD1. J was trimmed by 5 bases and V by 1 base; bases with no gene match: 6. This CDR3 comprises 15 residues. Germline V gene lookup returns CDR1 LNHDA and CDR2 SQIVND (reference sequence). CDR3 loop: CASSIVVQGGTEAFF. CDR3 bases: TGTGCCAGTAGTATAGTGGTACAGGGGGGAACTGAAGCTTTCTTT.

The chain couples TRBV30 to TRBJ2-7, with D possibly matching TRBD1 (6 bases). V was clipped by 2 bases and J by 4 bases, with 18 bases between them. The CDR3 is 15 residues long. The germline CDR1 and CDR2 sequences are GTSNPN and SVGIG (reference sequence). CDR3 residues: CAWSRIYRTVYEQYF. CDR3 nucleotides: TGTGCCTGGAGTCGAATATACCGGACAGTTTACGAGCAGTACTTC.

This clone was seen more than once but under ten times. J is TRBJ1-5 and V is TRBV2; D not resolved. CDR3 length: 13 residues. Germline V gene lookup returns CDR1 SNHLY and CDR2 FYNNEI. Trimming took 0 bases from V and 8 from J, leaving 8 bases between them. The CDR3 here is CASSEARSEPQHF. The CDR3 nucleotides are TGTGCCAGCAGTGAAGCGCGATCTGAGCCCCAGCATTTT. Full variable domain (remainder filled in from reference TRBV2 and TRBJ1-5): EPEVTQTPSHQVTQMGQEVILRCVPISNHLYFYWYRQILGQKVEFLVSFYNNEISEKSEIFDDQFSVERPDGSNFTLKIRSTKLEDSAMYFCASSEARSEPQHFGDGTRLSIL.

The chain links TRBV7-9 to TRBJ2-7; unclear D gene. Germline V gene lookup returns CDR1 SEHNR and CDR2 FQNEAQ (reference sequence). The CDR3 has 13 amino acids. The V end was cut by 0 bases, the J end by 0 bases, with 3 bases between. The CDR3 loop is CASSLASSYEQYF. The CDR3 DNA is TGTGCCAGCAGCTTAGCGAGCTCCTACGAGCAGTACTTC.

This chain joins TRBV29-1 and TRBJ2-7; 7 positions match TRBD1. The CDR3 has 13 amino acids. The V segment lost 2 bases and the J segment 2 bases; nucleotides outside the gene matches: 3. Germline V gene sequence: CDR1 SQVTM, CDR2 ANQGSEA. Here the CDR3 reads CSVEKGGTYEQYF. The DNA of the CDR3 is TGCAGCGTTGAAAAAGGGGGCACCTACGAGCAGTACTTC.

V usage is TRBV11-2 and J usage is TRBJ2-7; TRBD1 agrees at 7 bases. The CDR3 is 15 amino acids. CDR1 is SGHAT, CDR2 FQNNGV, per germline. V lost 3 bases, J lost 3 bases, and 8 bases stayed unmatched. CDR3 protein: CASSFRDRPDYEQYF. The CDR3 bases are TGTGCCAGCAGCTTCCGGGACAGACCCGACTACGAGCAGTACTTC.

CDR3 DNA sequence: TGTGCCAGCAGTTTAAGGGACAGCCAAGAGACCCAGTACTTC. Its protein is CASSLRDSQETQYF. The chain carries TRBV27 and TRBJ2-5; 7 bases are a match to TRBD1. Losses at the gene ends were 2 bases for V and 1 base for J; bases not matched to a gene: 1. This CDR3 region has 14 residues. Germline loops: CDR1 MNHEY, CDR2 SMNVEV (reference sequence).

V and J are TRBV19 and TRBJ1-5, with 8 bases fitting TRBD1. V trimming: 5 bases; J trimming: 6 bases; junction bases outside the gene matches: 9. The germline V gene has CDR1 LNHDA and CDR2 SQIVND (reference sequence). The CDR3 is 15 amino acids. CDR3 sequence (DNA): TGTGCCAGTAGTCCTGGACAGGGCGGGGGTCAGCCCCAGCATTTT. Translating gives CASSPGQGGGQPQHF.

This chain joins TRBV5-6 and TRBJ1-2; 8 nucleotides line up with TRBD1. This CDR3 comprises 15 residues. CDR1 is SGHDT, CDR2 YYEEEE, per germline. V trimming: 2 bases; J trimming: 8 bases; junction bases outside the gene matches: 11. The CDR3 DNA follows: TGTGCCAGCAGCTTTTACAGGACAGGGATCTTGGGCTACACCTTC. This sequence encodes CASSFYRTGILGYTF.

This sequence joins TRBV7-9 and TRBJ1-1; no reliable D call. Germline CDR1 is SEHNR and CDR2 is FQNEAQ (reference sequence). Trimming pared 5 bases from V and 5 bases from J, leaving 12 bases between. The CDR3 covers 13 residues. CDR3 sequence: CASSTLDGTEAFF. CDR3 bases: TGTGCCAGCAGCACCCTTGACGGGACTGAAGCTTTCTTT.

CDR3 amino acids: CASRRSGGHTDTQYF. The CDR3, as DNA: TGTGCCAGCAGACGAAGCGGGGGACACACAGATACGCAGTATTTT. V is TRBV5-4 and J is TRBJ2-3; 8 bases line up with TRBD2. Germline-derived CDR1 and CDR2 are SGHNT and YYREEE (reference sequence). The CDR3 consists of 15 residues. The V gene end was trimmed by 5 bases and the J gene end by 2 bases; junction bases not matched to a gene: 7. Filled out from reference TRBV5-4 and TRBJ2-3, the complete variable domain reads ETGVTQSPTHLIKTRGQQVTLRCSSQSGHNTVSWYQQALGQGPQFIFQYYREEENGRGNFPPRFSGLQFPNYSSELNVNALELDDSALYLCASRRSGGHTDTQYFGPGTRLTVL.

This clone has more than one count but fewer than ten. This sample includes further DNA sequences coding for the same CDR3. The chain has TRBV30 and TRBJ1-4, with D perhaps TRBD1 (5 bases). The CDR3 contains 14 residues. Germline loops: CDR1 GTSNPN, CDR2 SVGIG (reference sequence). Trimming took 5 bases from V and 2 from J, leaving 12 bases between them. CDR3 nucleotide sequence: TGTGCCTGGCGGGGCGGGGGTACTAATGAAAAACTGTTTTTT. This sequence encodes CAWRGGGTNEKLFF. Combining the CDR3 with reference TRBV30 and TRBJ1-4 gives the whole variable domain SQTIHQWPATLVQPVGSPLSLECTVEGTSNPNLYWYRQAAGRGLQLLFYSVGIGQISSEVPQNLSASRPQDRQFILSSKKLLLSDSGFYLCAWRGGGTNEKLFFGSGTQLSVL.

This clone appeared a few times. The V gene is TRBV6-1, the J gene TRBJ2-7; 8 positions agree with TRBD1. CDR1 is MNHNS and CDR2 is SASEGT in the germline V gene. The CDR3 spans 15 residues. V trimming: 1 base; J trimming: 3 bases; junction bases outside the gene matches: 5. CDR3 nucleotide sequence: TGTGCCAGCAGTGAAGGAGACAGGGGAAACTACGAGCAGTACTTC. This encodes CASSEGDRGNYEQYF.

Turning to this clone: The sample has other DNA sequences that encode this CDR3 too. This chain links TRBV7-2 with TRBJ2-7; 9 bases line up with TRBD1. Per the germline V gene, CDR1 is SGHTA and CDR2 is FQGNSA. V was pared by 3 bases and J by 4 bases, with 4 bases of the junction left unmatched. The CDR3 consists of 14 residues. CDR3 DNA: TGTGCCAGCAGCTTGAACAGGGGGCTATACGAGCAGTACTTC. This gives the protein CASSLNRGLYEQYF.